The rows below give T cell receptor beta chains drawn from one sample of a study of T cells after yellow fever vaccination. TCRdb fed the 5' RACE reads into MiXCR, producing one record per CDR3 protein. The sample comprises a few hundred thousand distinct CDR3 sequences, approximately 5.7% of which are singletons, and approximately 16% rests with the top ten. The sample consisted of PBMCs, taken 5 days after the yellow fever booster vaccination. The receptors were sampled from a man aged 25-45 years who received the YFV17D yellow fever vaccine. The CDR3 runs from the conserved cysteine through the conserved F or W.

v_gene: TRBV11-2
j_gene: TRBJ2-1
CDR3aa: CASSLMSSGGSSHEQFF

v_gene: TRBV27
j_gene: TRBJ2-1
CDR3aa: CASSFRSEGSTLSSYNEQFF

v_gene: TRBV7-3
j_gene: TRBJ2-6
CDR3aa: CASSLRQGGNSGRHSGANVLTF

v_gene: TRBV6-5
j_gene: TRBJ1-2
CDR3aa: CASSYGTTDGYTF

v_gene: TRBV19
j_gene: TRBJ2-1
CDR3aa: CASRLLAVGNEQFF

v_gene: TRBV18
j_gene: TRBJ2-1
CDR3aa: CASSLGLAGVGEQFF

v_gene: TRBV4-3
j_gene: TRBJ2-7
CDR3aa: CASSQELTVASLNEQYF

v_gene: TRBV20-1
j_gene: TRBJ1-2
CDR3aa: CSATGATNYGYTF

v_gene: TRBV20-1
j_gene: TRBJ2-7
CDR3aa: CSATPDSARYEQYF

v_gene: TRBV29-1
j_gene: TRBJ2-4
CDR3aa: CSVGGVAKNIQYF

v_gene: TRBV7-2
j_gene: TRBJ2-5
CDR3aa: CASSPRVGETQYF

v_gene: TRBV24-1
j_gene: TRBJ2-5
CDR3aa: CATSRGGSGAGGSETQYF

v_gene: TRBV27
j_gene: TRBJ2-7
CDR3aa: CASSLSGQGEQYF

v_gene: TRBV20-1
j_gene: TRBJ2-7
CDR3aa: CCAYGLAGGAGSYEQYF

v_gene: TRBV10-3
j_gene: TRBJ1-2
CDR3aa: CAISESDRGSGGYTF

v_gene: TRBV20-1
j_gene: TRBJ2-7
CDR3aa: CSASNGNEQYF

v_gene: TRBV7-2
j_gene: TRBJ2-7
CDR3aa: CASSLAGFEQYF

v_gene: TRBV6-1
j_gene: TRBJ2-7
CDR3aa: CASSPRSDHEQYF

v_gene: TRBV6-1
j_gene: TRBJ2-6
CDR3aa: CASSSAGAANVLTF

v_gene: TRBV20-1
j_gene: TRBJ2-1
CDR3aa: CSARLARNYNEQFF

v_gene: TRBV10-3
j_gene: TRBJ2-5
CDR3aa: CAISEMDSGNIIKTQYF

v_gene: TRBV7-9
j_gene: TRBJ2-5
CDR3aa: CASSLVYAGQETQYF

v_gene: TRBV24-1
j_gene: TRBJ2-1
CDR3aa: CATSGYRDEQFF

v_gene: TRBV23-1
j_gene: TRBJ2-2
CDR3aa: CASSQETGQGNTGELFF

v_gene: TRBV12-3/TRBV12-4
j_gene: TRBJ2-5
CDR3aa: CASRMTSVWETQYF

v_gene: TRBV5-1
j_gene: TRBJ2-7
CDR3aa: CASSLERVVTYEQYF

v_gene: TRBV9
j_gene: TRBJ2-2
CDR3aa: CASSGGHTTGELFF

v_gene: TRBV12-3/TRBV12-4
j_gene: TRBJ1-3
CDR3aa: CASSLAVGSRSGNTIYF

v_gene: TRBV12-3/TRBV12-4
j_gene: TRBJ1-2
CDR3aa: CASSLNRGANYGYTF

v_gene: TRBV4-3
j_gene: TRBJ2-7
CDR3aa: CASSQDQPYEQYF

v_gene: TRBV18
j_gene: TRBJ2-5
CDR3aa: CASSRSWEETQYF

v_gene: TRBV20-1
j_gene: TRBJ1-6
CDR3aa: CSASGTGNSPLHF

v_gene: TRBV18
j_gene: TRBJ2-1
CDR3aa: CASSPLRQGNFEQFF

v_gene: TRBV7-9
j_gene: TRBJ2-1
CDR3aa: CANSAAGGLYNEQFF

v_gene: TRBV5-1
j_gene: TRBJ1-4
CDR3aa: CASSLFPGQGEKLFF

v_gene: TRBV7-9
j_gene: TRBJ1-6
CDR3aa: CASSPRQGYNSPLHF

v_gene: TRBV20-1
j_gene: TRBJ2-5
CDR3aa: CSAMGARTAQETQYF

v_gene: TRBV27
j_gene: TRBJ1-4
CDR3aa: CASSTRVGNEKLFF

v_gene: TRBV20-1
j_gene: TRBJ2-2
CDR3aa: CSARTSGNTGELFF

v_gene: TRBV10-3
j_gene: TRBJ2-7
CDR3aa: CAISGGSGTGGYEQYF

v_gene: TRBV5-8
j_gene: TRBJ2-7
CDR3aa: CASSSGTDPSYEQYF

v_gene: TRBV29-1
j_gene: TRBJ2-3
CDR3aa: CSVEVLGQSTDTQYF

v_gene: TRBV10-3
j_gene: TRBJ2-1
CDR3aa: CAISAPEVAADNEQFF

v_gene: TRBV6-5
j_gene: TRBJ2-3
CDR3aa: CASRTSQGADTQYF

v_gene: TRBV27
j_gene: TRBJ2-4
CDR3aa: CASSSDGGNIQYF

v_gene: TRBV15
j_gene: TRBJ2-6
CDR3aa: CATSSGGSGANVLTF

v_gene: TRBV5-1
j_gene: TRBJ2-1
CDR3aa: CASSYGLAARWSYNEQFF

v_gene: TRBV29-1
j_gene: TRBJ2-3
CDR3aa: CSVEQDTQYF

v_gene: TRBV7-2
j_gene: TRBJ2-7
CDR3aa: CASSLLPSGSGHEQYF